Shown below are 29 T cell receptor beta chains from a single sample sequenced in a study of blood T cell repertoires in COVID-19. Method: immunoSEQ multiplex PCR; TCRdb's copy keeps in-frame clones and lacks some. The table has 300,000 to 500,000 clones, approximately 91% seen once. Sequencing used PBMCs or T cells enriched from blood (not recorded which). Receptors were obtained from a woman between 40 and 50 years old with acute COVID-19.

V is TRBV7-9 and J is TRBJ2-7; perhaps TRBD1 as D (6 bases). Trimming took 4 bases from V and 3 from J, leaving 25 bases between them. CDR1 is SEHNR, CDR2 FQNEAQ, per germline (reference sequence). The CDR3 loop spans 18 amino acids. CDR3 sequence: CASSSELKQGMKIYEQYF. The DNA of the CDR3 is TGTGCCAGCAGCTCCGAACTTAAACAGGGCATGAAGATCTACGAGCAGTACTTC.

The chain couples TRBV19 to TRBJ2-5; a possible D gene is TRBD2 (6 bases). Germline loops: CDR1 LNHDA, CDR2 SQIVND (reference sequence). V lost 4 bases and J lost 4, with 13 bases in between. CDR3 length equals 14 residues. CDR3 in amino acids: CASSTMGRRETQYF. The CDR3 region has the DNA TGTGCCAGTAGTACTATGGGGAGGAGAGAGACCCAGTACTTC.

V gene TRBV7-8 combines with J gene TRBJ1-1, with D hard to call. V lost 1 base, J lost 2 bases, and 8 bases lay in between. CDR3 size: 14 residues. The germline V gene has CDR1 SGHVS and CDR2 FQNEAQ. CDR3 DNA: TGTGCCAGCAGCTTAGTCGTCCGTAACACTGAAGCTTTCTTT. Translated, it gives CASSLVVRNTEAFF.

The gene calls are TRBV30 and TRBJ2-3; TRBD2 aligns across 8 bases. The V gene's germline CDR1 is GTSNPN and CDR2 SVGIG (reference sequence). V dropped 5 bases and J dropped 8; count of bases not matched to a gene: 12. There are 14 residues in the CDR3. This CDR3 reads CAWEERGSRVTQYF. The CDR3 DNA reads as TGTGCCTGGGAGGAGCGGGGGTCCCGTGTTACGCAGTATTTT.

This chain links TRBV7-6 with TRBJ2-5, with 16 bases that match TRBD2. Germline V CDR1 and CDR2: SGHVS, FNYEAQ. CDR3 length: 16 residues. V was clipped by 5 bases and J by 2 bases; unmatched bases: 2. CDR3 DNA sequence: TGTGCCAGCAGCGTGGGACTAGCGGGGGGGCAAGAGACCCAGTACTTC. Its translation is CASSVGLAGGQETQYF.

CDR3 sequence: CASSIGQGGLYEQYF. In nucleotides, the CDR3 is TGTGCCAGCTCCATCGGACAGGGGGGTCTCTACGAGCAGTACTTC. This chain connects TRBV18 to TRBJ2-7; TRBD1 agrees at 10 bases. From germline, CDR1 is KGHSH and CDR2 LQKENI. The ends lost 6 bases at V and 3 bases at J; junction bases unmatched: 8. This CDR3 comprises 15 residues.

This clone came up a few times. The chain has TRBV7-9 and TRBJ2-3, with TRBD2 matching over 7 bases. The CDR3 has 15 residues. Germline CDR1 and CDR2: SEHNR and FQNEAQ (reference sequence). V lost 2 bases, J lost 4 bases, and 6 bases stayed unmatched. CDR3 loop: CASSLQSAGADTQYF. The CDR3 DNA reads as TGTGCCAGCAGCTTACAGTCGGCGGGGGCAGATACGCAGTATTTT.

The chain is built from TRBV7-2 and TRBJ1-5, with a possible D match to TRBD1 (6 bases). The V gene lost 0 bases and the J gene lost 9 bases, with 12 bases spanning the gap. The length of the CDR3 is 14 residues. Germline V gene data show CDR1 as SGHTA and CDR2 as FQGNSA. The CDR3 reads CASSLAQDSRPQHF. CDR3 in DNA: TGTGCCAGCAGCTTAGCCCAGGACAGCCGGCCCCAGCATTTT. The full variable domain, rest sourced from reference TRBV7-2 and TRBJ1-5, is GAGVSQSPSNKVTEKGKDVELRCDPISGHTALYWYRQSLGQGLEFLIYFQGNSAPDKSGLPSDRFSAERTGGSVSTLTIQRTQQEDSAVYLCASSLAQDSRPQHFGDGTRLSIL.

The chain uses TRBV29-1 and TRBJ2-3; 8 bases are a match to TRBD1. V lost 0 bases and J lost 2; bases outside the gene matches: 10. CDR1 and CDR2 from the germline V gene are SQVTM and ANQGSEA. This CDR3 region has 17 residues. CDR3: CSVEEGRWTGTTDTQYF. The CDR3 nucleotides are TGCAGCGTTGAAGAGGGCAGGTGGACAGGGACCACAGATACGCAGTATTTT.

V and J are TRBV5-4 and TRBJ1-2; D may be TRBD1 (5 bases). This CDR3 is 15 amino acids long. CDR1 and CDR2 from the germline V gene are SGHNT and YYREEE (reference sequence). V was trimmed by 0 bases and J by 0 bases, leaving 9 bases between them. This CDR3 is CASSLGQRANYGYTF. CDR3 sequence (DNA): TGTGCCAGCAGCTTGGGACAGAGAGCTAACTATGGCTACACCTTC.

V is TRBV7-9 and J is TRBJ2-1, with 10 bases that match TRBD1. Trimming took 4 bases from V and 4 from J; bases not matched to a gene: 7. The CDR3 consists of 16 residues. Germline V gene data show CDR1 as SEHNR and CDR2 as FQNEAQ (reference sequence). The CDR3 here is CASSSNRQGAYNEQFF. CDR3 nucleotides: TGTGCCAGCAGCTCAAATCGACAGGGGGCATACAATGAGCAGTTCTTC.

V usage is TRBV6-5 and J usage is TRBJ2-7; TRBD1 matches at 8 bases. Trimming at V came to 6 bases and at J to 2 bases, leaving 3 bases not matched to a gene. The CDR3 is 13 amino acids. The germline V gene has CDR1 MNHEY and CDR2 SVGAGI. The CDR3 reads CASSRDRPYEQYF. CDR3 bases: TGTGCCAGCAGCCGGGACAGGCCCTACGAGCAGTACTTC.

This clone was observed once. The chain is built from TRBV5-6 and TRBJ2-7, with 10 bases aligning to TRBD1. This CDR3 region has 14 residues. Trimming at V came to 6 bases and at J to 5 bases, leaving 8 bases not matched to a gene. Germline values: CDR1 SGHDT, CDR2 YYEEEE. In DNA form, the CDR3 reads TGTGCCAGCAACGGAGACAGGGGGCTGAACGAGCAGTACTTC. It codes for CASNGDRGLNEQYF.

V gene TRBV4-1 combines with J gene TRBJ1-3; D may be TRBD1 (5 bases). This CDR3 comprises 17 residues. Germline-derived CDR1 and CDR2 are MGHRA and YSYEKL. Trimming shortened V by 0 bases and J by 4 bases, and 16 bases separated the two germline ends. CDR3 amino acids: CASSQEWDSGGGNTIYF. The CDR3 DNA reads TGCGCCAGCAGCCAAGAGTGGGACTCGGGCGGGGGAAACACCATATATTTT.

This clone was recorded once. The rearrangement links TRBV19 to TRBJ1-5; maybe TRBD1 (6 bases). Germline-derived CDR1 and CDR2 are LNHDA and SQIVND (reference sequence). Trimming took 3 bases from V and 5 from J, leaving 14 bases between them. The CDR3 covers 15 residues. The CDR3 here is CASSIGTPSYQPQHF. CDR3 DNA sequence: TGTGCCAGTAGTATCGGGACACCATCCTATCAGCCCCAGCATTTT.

This chain links TRBV7-8 with TRBJ2-1, with TRBD1 matching over 12 bases. CDR1 is SGHVS, CDR2 FQNEAQ, per germline. The trim removed 5 bases at V and 7 bases at J, leaving 9 bases unmatched. The CDR3 extends over 16 amino acids. CDR3 region: CASSPLRDRGLNEQFF. For the CDR3, the DNA is TGTGCCAGCAGCCCCCTCCGGGACAGGGGGCTTAATGAGCAGTTCTTC.

The rearrangement links TRBV15 to TRBJ1-5, with D perhaps TRBD1 (5 bases). The ends were cut back, 1 base at V and 6 bases at J, with 10 bases in the middle. The CDR3 consists of 14 residues. Germline V gene data show CDR1 as LNHNV and CDR2 as YYDKDF (reference sequence). The CDR3: CATSRVGAAQPQHF. In DNA, the CDR3 is TGTGCCACCAGCAGAGTAGGGGCGGCTCAGCCCCAGCATTTT.

This clone was seen a handful of times. The gene calls are TRBV5-1 and TRBJ2-3, with a possible D match to TRBD2 (6 bases). Germline CDR1 and CDR2: SGHRS and YFSETQ. The CDR3 covers 16 residues. Trimming left V 0 bases short and J 6 bases short, with 17 bases between. The CDR3 reads CASSLGGAEYGDTQYF. Written as DNA, the CDR3 is TGCGCCAGCAGCTTGGGCGGGGCCGAATACGGGGATACGCAGTATTTT.

On this clone itself: This sample includes further DNA sequences coding for the same CDR3. This chain uses TRBV12-3 or TRBV12-4 with TRBJ1-5; a weak D match, TRBD1 (5 bases). This CDR3 comprises 12 residues. Trimming removed 6 bases at V and 6 bases at J, with 9 bases between. The CDR3: CASSRQGQPQHF. The CDR3 region has the DNA TGTGCCAGCAGCCGTCAGGGTCAGCCCCAGCATTTT.

The CDR3, as DNA: TGCAGCGTTGATGCTGTAGGGGCTGGGGCCAACGTCCTGACTTTC. Amino acids: CSVDAVGAGANVLTF. The J gene is TRBJ2-6, the V gene TRBV29-1, with D possibly being TRBD1 (5 bases). In germline, CDR1 is SQVTM, CDR2 ANQGSEA. V was pared by 3 bases and J by 2 bases, with 11 bases between. The CDR3 length is 15 residues.

The rearrangement joins TRBV29-1 to TRBJ2-1, with 8 bases identical to TRBD2. Per germline, CDR1 SQVTM and CDR2 ANQGSEA. CDR3 length: 15 residues. Trimming removed 7 bases from V and 3 bases from J; junction bases left unmatched: 11. CDR3 protein: CSATKAGAIYNEQFF. DNA of the CDR3: TGCAGCGCTACCAAAGCGGGGGCAATCTACAATGAGCAGTTCTTC.

The chain recombines TRBV3-1 (or the pseudogene TRBV3-2) with TRBJ2-5, with 11 bases aligning to TRBD2. CDR3 length: 18 amino acids. The J segment lost 0 bases and the V segment lost 0 bases, leaving 6 bases of the junction unmatched. The germline V gene has CDR1 LGHDT and CDR2 YNNKEL (reference sequence). The CDR3 DNA is TGTGCCAGCAGCCAAGATATTCCACTAGCGGGGGACCAAGAGACCCAGTACTTC. Its protein is CASSQDIPLAGDQETQYF.

The chain has TRBV2 and TRBJ1-6; TRBD1 might be the D (5 bases). The length of the CDR3 is 13 residues. The V gene's germline CDR1 is SNHLY and CDR2 FYNNEI. V gave up 7 bases and J gave up 9 bases, with 13 bases separating them. The CDR3 spells CASTQAGSSPLHF. The CDR3 coding sequence is TGTGCCAGCACACAGGCAGGGTCTTCACCCCTCCACTTT.

A few counts support this clone. The CDR3 DNA is TGTGCCAGCAGCTTCGCCACCAGCCAAGAGACCCAGTACTTC. This codes for CASSFATSQETQYF. The chain is built from TRBV7-2 and TRBJ2-5; D gene uncertain. V was trimmed by 3 bases and J by 1 base, leaving 9 bases between them. Germline V gene data show CDR1 as SGHTA and CDR2 as FQGNSA. The CDR3 runs to 14 residues.

The J gene is TRBJ2-5, the V gene TRBV7-6, with a possible D match to TRBD2 (6 bases). Trimming shortened V by 2 bases and J by 5 bases, and 15 bases separated the two germline ends. The CDR3 spans 15 residues. Germline values: CDR1 SGHVS, CDR2 FNYEAQ. CDR3 sequence: CASSLFPLATETQYF. The CDR3 DNA reads as TGTGCCAGCAGCTTATTTCCTCTAGCGACTGAGACCCAGTACTTC.

The V call is TRBV5-1, the J call TRBJ2-1, with 9 bases aligning to TRBD2. The CDR3 totals 15 residues. J was trimmed by 0 bases and V by 3 bases; bases with no gene match: 1. Germline-derived CDR1 and CDR2 are SGHRS and YFSETQ. The CDR3 sequence: CASSSSGDSYNEQFF. The CDR3 bases are TGCGCCAGCAGCTCTAGCGGGGACTCCTACAATGAGCAGTTCTTC. The full variable domain, completed using reference TRBV5-1 and TRBJ2-1, is KAGVTQTPRYLIKTRGQQVTLSCSPISGHRSVSWYQQTPGQGLQFLFEYFSETQRNKGNFPGRFSGRQFSNSRSEMNVSTLELGDSALYLCASSSSGDSYNEQFFGPGTRLTVL.

V usage is TRBV25-1 and J usage is TRBJ1-1; possibly TRBD1 for D (6 bases). V dropped 8 bases and J dropped 0 bases, with 13 bases sitting between them. CDR1 and CDR2 (germline): MGHDK, SYGVNS. The CDR3 is 14 amino acids. CDR3 nucleotides: TGTGCCAGCGGCGGACAGAACATGAACACTGAAGCTTTCTTT. It translates to CASGGQNMNTEAFF.

This sequence joins TRBV7-2 and TRBJ1-2, with D perhaps matching TRBD1 (6 bases). The CDR3 covers 16 residues. V was trimmed by 2 bases and J by 0 bases, leaving 13 bases between them. CDR1 SGHTA and CDR2 FQGNSA come from the germline V gene. CDR3 sequence (DNA): TGTGCCAGCAGCTTACCAACCAGGGGCCCTAACTATGGCTACACCTTC. Translation: CASSLPTRGPNYGYTF. Combining the CDR3 with reference TRBV7-2 and TRBJ1-2 gives the whole variable domain GAGVSQSPSNKVTEKGKDVELRCDPISGHTALYWYRQSLGQGLEFLIYFQGNSAPDKSGLPSDRFSAERTGGSVSTLTIQRTQQEDSAVYLCASSLPTRGPNYGYTFGSGTRLTVV.

Regarding this clone: The sample carries other DNA sequences with the same CDR3. The V gene is TRBV5-1, the J gene TRBJ2-3; unclear D gene. V gave up 0 bases and J gave up 5 bases, with 7 bases separating them. Germline loops: CDR1 SGHRS, CDR2 YFSETQ. The CDR3 spans 13 residues. CDR3 sequence reads: CASSLGPGDTQYF. The CDR3 DNA reads TGCGCCAGCAGCTTGGGCCCAGGAGATACGCAGTATTTT.